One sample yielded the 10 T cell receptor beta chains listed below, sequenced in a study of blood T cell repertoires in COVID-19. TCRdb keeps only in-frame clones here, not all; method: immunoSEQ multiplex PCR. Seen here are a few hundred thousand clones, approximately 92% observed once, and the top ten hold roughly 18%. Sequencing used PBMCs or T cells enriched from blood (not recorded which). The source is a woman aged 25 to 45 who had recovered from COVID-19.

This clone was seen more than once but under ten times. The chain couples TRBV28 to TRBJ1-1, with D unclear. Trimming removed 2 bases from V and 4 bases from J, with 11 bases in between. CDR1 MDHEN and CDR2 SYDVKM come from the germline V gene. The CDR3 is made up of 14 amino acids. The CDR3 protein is CASSLGVMGTEAFF. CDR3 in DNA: TGTGCCAGCAGTTTAGGAGTCATGGGCACTGAAGCTTTCTTT.

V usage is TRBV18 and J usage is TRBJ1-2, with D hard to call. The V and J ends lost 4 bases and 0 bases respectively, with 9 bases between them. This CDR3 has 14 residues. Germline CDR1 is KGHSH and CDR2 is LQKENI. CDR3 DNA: TGTGCCAGCTCACTGGGAGGTGCTAACTATGGCTACACCTTC. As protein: CASSLGGANYGYTF.

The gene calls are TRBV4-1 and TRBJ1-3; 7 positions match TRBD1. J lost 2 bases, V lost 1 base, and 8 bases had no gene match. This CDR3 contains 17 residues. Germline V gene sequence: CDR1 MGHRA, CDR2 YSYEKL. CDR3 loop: CASSQVGDRVAGNTIYF. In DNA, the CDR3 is TGCGCCAGCAGCCAAGTTGGAGACAGGGTGGCTGGAAACACCATATATTTT.

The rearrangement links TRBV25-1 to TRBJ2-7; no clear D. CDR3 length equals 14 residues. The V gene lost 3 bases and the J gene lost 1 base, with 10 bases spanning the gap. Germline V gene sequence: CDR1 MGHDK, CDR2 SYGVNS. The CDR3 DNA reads TGTGCCAGCAGTGATACCGGTAATTCCTACGAGCAGTACTTC. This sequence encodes CASSDTGNSYEQYF.

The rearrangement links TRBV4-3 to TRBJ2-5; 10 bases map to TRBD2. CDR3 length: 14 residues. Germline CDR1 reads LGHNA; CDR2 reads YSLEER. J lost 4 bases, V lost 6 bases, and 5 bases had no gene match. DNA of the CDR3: TGCGCCAGCAGTCCTAGACTAGCGGGAGAGACCCAGTACTTC. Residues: CASSPRLAGETQYF.

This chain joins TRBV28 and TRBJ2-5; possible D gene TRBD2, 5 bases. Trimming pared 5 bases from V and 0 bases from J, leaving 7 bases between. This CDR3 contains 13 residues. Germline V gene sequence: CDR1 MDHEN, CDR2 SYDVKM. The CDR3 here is CASSSGYQETQYF. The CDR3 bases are TGTGCCAGCAGTAGCGGCTACCAAGAGACCCAGTACTTC.

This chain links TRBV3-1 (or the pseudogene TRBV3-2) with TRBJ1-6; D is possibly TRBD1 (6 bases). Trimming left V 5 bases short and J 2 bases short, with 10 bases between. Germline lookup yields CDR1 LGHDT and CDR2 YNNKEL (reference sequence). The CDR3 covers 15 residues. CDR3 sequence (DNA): TGTGCCAGCAGCTTTACAGGGACCTATAATTCACCCCTCCACTTT. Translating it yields CASSFTGTYNSPLHF.

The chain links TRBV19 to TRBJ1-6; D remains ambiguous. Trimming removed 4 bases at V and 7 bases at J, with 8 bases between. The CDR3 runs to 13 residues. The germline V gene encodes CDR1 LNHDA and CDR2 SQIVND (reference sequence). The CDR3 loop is CASSTQENSPLHF. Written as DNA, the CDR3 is TGTGCCAGTAGTACGCAAGAGAATTCACCCCTCCACTTT.

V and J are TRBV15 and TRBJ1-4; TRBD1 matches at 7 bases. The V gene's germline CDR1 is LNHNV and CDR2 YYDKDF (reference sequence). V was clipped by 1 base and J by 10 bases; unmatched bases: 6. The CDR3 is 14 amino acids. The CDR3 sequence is CATSRARGEGKLFF. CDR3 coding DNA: TGTGCCACCAGCAGAGCCAGGGGGGAAGGAAAACTGTTTTTT.

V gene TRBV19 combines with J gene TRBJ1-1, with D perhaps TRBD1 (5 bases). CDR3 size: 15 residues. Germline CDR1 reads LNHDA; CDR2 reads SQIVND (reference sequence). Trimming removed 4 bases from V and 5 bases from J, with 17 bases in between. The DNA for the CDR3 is TGTGCCAGTAGTAGCGGCCTCGGGGAGGGGACTGAAGCTTTCTTT. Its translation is CASSSGLGEGTEAFF.